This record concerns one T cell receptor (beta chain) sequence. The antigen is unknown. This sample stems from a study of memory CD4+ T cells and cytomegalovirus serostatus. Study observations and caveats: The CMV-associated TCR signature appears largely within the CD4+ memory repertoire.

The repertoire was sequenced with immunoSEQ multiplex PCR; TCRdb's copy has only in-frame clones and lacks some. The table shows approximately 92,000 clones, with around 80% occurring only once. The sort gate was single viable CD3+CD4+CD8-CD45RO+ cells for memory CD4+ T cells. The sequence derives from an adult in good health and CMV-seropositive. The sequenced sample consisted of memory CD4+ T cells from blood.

In DNA form, the CDR3 reads TGTGCCAGCAGCTTAGATTCGACTGGAGAGATAAAGTTCTTC. Its translation is CASSLDSTGEIKFF. The chain links TRBV11-3 to TRBJ2-1; D gene unclear. With 0 bases removed from V and 14 bases from J, the gap between germline ends came to 17 bases. The CDR3 is 14 amino acids. Per germline, CDR1 SGHNT and CDR2 YENEEA.